These 30 T cell receptor beta chains share one sample of origin, sequenced in a study of monozygotic twins with inflammatory bowel disease. Each CDR3 protein gets one entry in TCRdb, which reprocessed the 5' RACE reads and gives no DNA. The record lists over 130,000 distinct CDR3 sequences, of which the ten most abundant hold 2% to 3%. The sample taken for sequencing was blood. All receptors come from a human donor with ulcerative colitis or Crohn's disease, or a healthy co-twin of an affected twin (not recorded which).

The chain recombines TRBV20-1 with TRBJ2-7; TCRdb's D call, TRBD1, is unchecked because there is no DNA. Germline-derived CDR1 and CDR2 are DFQATT and SNEGSKA (reference sequence). This CDR3 spans 14 amino acids. The CDR3 loop is CSARLGGSSYEQYF.

The chain links TRBV5-4 to TRBJ2-5; TCRdb reports TRBD2, a call that lacks DNA to check it against. This CDR3 spans 15 amino acids. The germline V gene encodes CDR1 SGHNT and CDR2 YYREEE (reference sequence). The CDR3 spells CASSRTSGGEETQYF.

The chain employs TRBV7-9 and TRBJ2-7; the TCRdb D gene call, TRBD1, has no DNA to confirm it. CDR1 is SEHNR and CDR2 is FQNEAQ in the germline V gene (reference sequence). There are 15 residues in the CDR3. The CDR3 reads CASCASRDSSYEQYF.

The V and J genes are TRBV7-2 and TRBJ1-5; TCRdb indicates TRBD1, and absent DNA this call remains unverified. CDR1 SGHTA and CDR2 FQGNSA come from the germline V gene. CDR3 size: 16 residues. CDR3 in amino acids: CASSLGNFGSGQPQHF. The full variable domain, rest sourced from reference TRBV7-2 and TRBJ1-5, is GAGVSQSPSNKVTEKGKDVELRCDPISGHTALYWYRQSLGQGLEFLIYFQGNSAPDKSGLPSDRFSAERTGGSVSTLTIQRTQQEDSAVYLCASSLGNFGSGQPQHFGDGTRLSIL.

The genes are TRBV7-6 and TRBJ2-3; TCRdb proposes TRBD2, but this gene call is untestable without DNA. The CDR3 length is 14 residues. Germline CDR1 SGHVS, CDR2 FNYEAQ. CDR3: CASSLYGETDTQYF.

The chain uses TRBV5-1 and TRBJ2-1; the D gene TCRdb calls, TRBD1, cannot be checked with no DNA. The CDR3 spans 13 residues. Per the germline V gene, CDR1 is SGHRS and CDR2 is YFSETQ. CDR3 loop: CASSSSRGNEQFF.

The J gene is TRBJ2-5, the V gene TRBV11-2; TCRdb reports TRBD1, a call that lacks DNA to check it against. This CDR3 region has 14 residues. Germline V gene lookup returns CDR1 SGHAT and CDR2 FQNNGV. The CDR3 sequence is CASSLGWGGETQYF.

The chain is built from TRBV6-2 or TRBV6-3 and TRBJ2-7; TCRdb's assignment of TRBD1 cannot be checked, as there is no DNA. The CDR3 runs 11 residues. Germline V lookup: CDR1 MNHEY, CDR2 SVGEGT. CDR3 residues: CASGRQYEQYF.

V gene TRBV28 combines with J gene TRBJ2-1; the TRBD1 assignment by TCRdb is unverifiable without DNA. Germline CDR1 reads MDHEN; CDR2 reads SYDVKM. This CDR3 spans 15 amino acids. The chain's CDR3 is CASSTGTGGLYEQFF. The variable domain in full, completed from reference TRBV28 and TRBJ2-1, reads DVKVTQSSRYLVKRTGEKVFLECVQDMDHENMFWYRQDPGLGLRLIYFSYDVKMKEKGDIPEGYSVSREKKERFSLILESASTNQTSMYLCASSTGTGGLYEQFFGPGTRLTVL.

The chain carries TRBV6-1 and TRBJ1-6; no DNA is available, so the TRBD1 call from TCRdb remains unchecked. CDR3 length equals 18 residues. Germline V gene sequence: CDR1 MNHNS, CDR2 SASEGT. The CDR3 loop is CASRSDRLLLSYNSPLHF.

The chain joins TRBV12-3 or TRBV12-4 to TRBJ2-2; without DNA, the TCRdb call of TRBD1 cannot be checked. The CDR3 has 15 amino acids. CDR3 sequence: CASSFGGLNTGELFF.

This chain links TRBV20-1 with TRBJ2-1; absent DNA, TCRdb's TRBD2 call cannot be checked. This CDR3 region has 17 residues. Germline V gene data show CDR1 as DFQATT and CDR2 as SNEGSKA (reference sequence). CDR3 sequence reads: CSARDPLAGGPENEQFF.

The J gene is TRBJ2-1, the V gene TRBV4-3. The germline V gene has CDR1 LGHNA and CDR2 YSLEER. CDR3 length: 15 amino acids. The CDR3 spells CASSQDRSSYNEQFF.

The J gene is TRBJ1-1, the V gene TRBV20-1; TCRdb returns TRBD1, unconfirmable since there is no DNA. This CDR3 comprises 14 residues. CDR1 is DFQATT and CDR2 is SNEGSKA in the germline V gene (reference sequence). This CDR3 reads CSAFDAQATLEAFF.

The chain joins TRBV7-3 to TRBJ2-7. CDR3 length: 13 residues. The germline gives CDR1 SGHTA, CDR2 FQGTGA. The CDR3 sequence is CASSLGITYEQYF.

The chain has TRBV11-3 and TRBJ2-7; the D call from TCRdb, TRBD1, cannot be confirmed without DNA. The CDR3 is 16 residues long. Germline CDR1 reads SGHNT; CDR2 reads YENEEA. CDR3 protein: CASSSERGGGTYEQYF.

This chain uses TRBV20-1 with TRBJ2-2; TCRdb proposes TRBD1, but this gene call is untestable without DNA. This CDR3 has 14 residues. The V gene's germline CDR1 is DFQATT and CDR2 SNEGSKA (reference sequence). This chain's CDR3 is CSARAGGHTGELFF.

The chain employs TRBV5-1 and TRBJ2-6; checking the TCRdb D call of TRBD2 is not possible without DNA. This CDR3 is 16 amino acids long. Germline V gene sequence: CDR1 SGHRS, CDR2 YFSETQ. Here the CDR3 reads CASSLERGAGANVLTF.

The chain joins TRBV20-1 to TRBJ2-1; TCRdb's D call of TRBD1 is untestable without DNA. This CDR3 is built from 14 residues. Germline V gives CDR1 DFQATT, CDR2 SNEGSKA (reference sequence). The CDR3 loop is CSASAPGGWGEQFF.

The rearrangement joins TRBV29-1 to TRBJ2-3; TCRdb selects TRBD1, and the lack of DNA leaves this call unchecked. This CDR3 is 15 amino acids long. Germline V gives CDR1 SQVTM, CDR2 ANQGSEA. The CDR3 spells CSVGRTGISTDTQYF.

The CDR3: CASSSSVAGMGEKLFF. The chain links TRBV6-2 or TRBV6-3 to TRBJ1-4. CDR1 is MNHEY, CDR2 SVGEGT, per germline. The CDR3 extends over 16 amino acids.

The genes are TRBV5-1 and TRBJ2-7. Germline V CDR1 and CDR2: SGHRS, YFSETQ. This CDR3 contains 15 residues. CDR3 amino acids: CASSLRPGQENEQYF.

This chain joins TRBV12-3 or TRBV12-4 and TRBJ2-2; the D call from TCRdb, TRBD1, cannot be confirmed without DNA. CDR3 length equals 15 residues. CDR3 loop: CASSTPGQNTGELFF.

The CDR3 sequence: CASRLQGPGTGELFF. The rearrangement links TRBV7-2 to TRBJ2-2; TCRdb reports TRBD1, a call that lacks DNA to check it against. Looked up from germline, CDR1 is SGHTA and CDR2 is FQGNSA. The CDR3 has 15 residues.

The rearrangement uses TRBV5-1 and TRBJ2-7; TCRdb picks TRBD2, but there is no DNA to check that call. Germline loops: CDR1 SGHRS, CDR2 YFSETQ. The CDR3 loop spans 13 amino acids. The chain's CDR3 is CASSQPEAYEQYF.

The chain links TRBV7-9 to TRBJ1-2; TCRdb indicates TRBD1, and absent DNA this call remains unverified. CDR3 length: 15 amino acids. Germline CDR1 reads SEHNR; CDR2 reads FQNEAQ (reference sequence). The CDR3 protein is CASSLRDTTNYGYTF. The entire variable domain, with the rest obtained from reference TRBV7-9 and TRBJ1-2, is as follows: DTGVSQNPRHKITKRGQNVTFRCDPISEHNRLYWYRQTLGQGPEFLTYFQNEAQLEKSRLLSDRFSAERPKGSFSTLEIQRTEQGDSAMYLCASSLRDTTNYGYTFGSGTRLTVV.

The J gene is TRBJ2-3, the V gene TRBV7-2. The CDR3 is 13 residues long. Per the germline V gene, CDR1 is SGHTA and CDR2 is FQGNSA. The CDR3 sequence: CASSLEGTDTQYF.

The chain links TRBV20-1 to TRBJ2-2; TCRdb outputs TRBD1, but without DNA this stays unchecked. CDR3 length: 13 residues. Germline V gene sequence: CDR1 DFQATT, CDR2 SNEGSKA (reference sequence). CDR3 amino acids: CSAPRRVPGELFF.

The rearrangement links TRBV7-7 to TRBJ2-7; the D call from TCRdb, TRBD1, cannot be confirmed without DNA. CDR1 SSHAT and CDR2 FNYEAQ come from the germline V gene (reference sequence). This CDR3 is built from 15 residues. CDR3 sequence: CASSVRAGGEDEQYF.

J is TRBJ1-1 and V is TRBV14. Germline values: CDR1 SGHDN, CDR2 FVKESK. The CDR3 consists of 15 residues. The CDR3 loop reads CASSQDGIPNTEAFF.